These 3 T cell receptor beta chains share one sample of origin, sequenced in a study of T cells after yellow fever vaccination. TCRdb redid the calling of the 5' RACE reads with MiXCR, one entry per CDR3 protein. The sample yields 100,000 to 150,000 distinct CDR3 sequences, around 9.8% seen once. The material was CD8+ T cells sorted from PBMCs, obtained on the day of the yellow fever booster vaccination. The receptors stem from a man aged 18-30 years who received the YFV17D yellow fever vaccine.

The rearrangement links TRBV7-9 to TRBJ2-3; 8 bases map to TRBD1. Germline V CDR1 and CDR2: SEHNR, FQNEAQ (reference sequence). Trimming at V came to 5 bases and at J to 4 bases, leaving 8 bases not matched to a gene. This CDR3 is 15 amino acids long. CDR3 sequence (DNA): TGTGCCAGCAGCGGAGGACAGGGCTCCCCAGATACGCAGTATTTT. This translates into CASSGGQGSPDTQYF.

The V gene is TRBV5-1, the J gene TRBJ1-2; a weak D match, TRBD1 (5 bases). The CDR3 runs to 16 residues. With 0 bases removed from V and 3 bases from J, the gap between germline ends came to 15 bases. The V gene's germline CDR1 is SGHRS and CDR2 YFSETQ. The chain's CDR3 is CASSLVVRGVDYGYTF. The CDR3 DNA reads TGCGCCAGCAGCTTGGTGGTGCGAGGGGTGGACTATGGCTACACCTTC.

The chain has TRBV5-6 and TRBJ2-7, with a weak D call TRBD1 (5 bases). V was cut by 4 bases and J by 0 bases, with 8 bases left in between. The CDR3 is made up of 13 amino acids. Germline loops: CDR1 SGHDT, CDR2 YYEEEE. The CDR3 loop is CASSQTGSYEQYF. CDR3 DNA sequence: TGTGCCAGCAGCCAAACAGGCTCCTACGAGCAGTACTTC.